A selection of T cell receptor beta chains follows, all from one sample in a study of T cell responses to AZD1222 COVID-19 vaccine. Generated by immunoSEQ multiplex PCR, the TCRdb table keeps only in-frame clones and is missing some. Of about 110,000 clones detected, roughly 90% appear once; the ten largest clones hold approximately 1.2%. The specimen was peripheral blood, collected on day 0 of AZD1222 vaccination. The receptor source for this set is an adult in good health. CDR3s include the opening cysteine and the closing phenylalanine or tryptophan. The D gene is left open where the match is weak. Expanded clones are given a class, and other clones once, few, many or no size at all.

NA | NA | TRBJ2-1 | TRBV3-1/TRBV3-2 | CASSQLGTVPYNEQFF | TGTGCCAGCAGCCAGCTTGGGACGGTTCCCTACAATGAGCAGTTCTTC
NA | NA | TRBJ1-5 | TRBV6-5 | CASRPGINQPQHF | TGTGCCAGCAGGCCAGGGATCAATCAGCCCCAGCATTTT
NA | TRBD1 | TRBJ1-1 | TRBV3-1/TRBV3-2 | CASSRTGHTEAFF | TGTGCCAGCAGCCGGACAGGGCACACTGAAGCTTTCTTT
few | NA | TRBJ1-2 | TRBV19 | CASSIRGAPNGYTF | TGTGCCAGTAGTATACGGGGGGCGCCTAATGGCTACACCTTC
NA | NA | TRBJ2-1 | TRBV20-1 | CSASPVEQFF | TGCAGTGCTAGTCCAGTTGAGCAGTTCTTC
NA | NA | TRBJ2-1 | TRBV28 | CASSDEQGRNEQFF | TGTGCCAGCAGTGACGAACAGGGGAGGAATGAGCAGTTCTTC
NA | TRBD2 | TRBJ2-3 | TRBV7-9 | CASSSPTSGIYTDTQYF | TGTGCCAGCAGCTCTCCGACTAGCGGGATCTACACAGATACGCAGTATTTT
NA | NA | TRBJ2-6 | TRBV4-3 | CASSQDPDSGANVLTF | TGCGCCAGCAGCCAAGATCCAGATTCTGGGGCCAACGTCCTGACTTTC
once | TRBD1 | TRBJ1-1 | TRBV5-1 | CASSARDRNTEAFF | TGCGCCAGCAGCGCCCGGGACAGAAACACTGAAGCTTTCTTT
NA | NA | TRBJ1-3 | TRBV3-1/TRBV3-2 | CASSQGNRASGNTIYF | TGTGCCAGCAGCCAAGGAAACAGGGCTTCTGGAAACACCATATATTTT
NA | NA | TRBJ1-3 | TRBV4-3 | CASSQRSGEGGNTIYF | TGCGCCAGCAGCCAACGTTCCGGGGAGGGTGGAAACACCATATATTTT
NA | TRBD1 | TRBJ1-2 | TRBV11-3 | CASSLGQNDGYTF | TGTGCCAGCAGCCTGGGACAGAATGATGGCTACACCTTC
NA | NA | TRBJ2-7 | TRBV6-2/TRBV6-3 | CASSYSLYPLEQYF | TGTGCCAGCAGTTACAGTCTCTACCCTCTCGAGCAGTACTTC
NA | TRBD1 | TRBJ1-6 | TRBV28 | CASSPSTPGGGSPLHF | TGTGCCAGCAGTCCCAGCACACCAGGGGGGGGTTCACCCCTCCACTTT
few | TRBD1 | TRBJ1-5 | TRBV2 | CASSERQGSRGPQHF | TGTGCCAGCAGCGAAAGACAGGGGTCTCGGGGGCCCCAGCATTTT
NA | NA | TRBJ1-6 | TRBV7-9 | CASSTWSSPLHF | TGTGCCAGTTCCACTTGGAGTTCACCCCTCCACTTT
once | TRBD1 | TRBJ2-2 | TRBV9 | CASSVRQGARPGELFF | TGTGCCAGCAGCGTTCGACAGGGGGCGCGCCCCGGGGAGCTGTTTTTT
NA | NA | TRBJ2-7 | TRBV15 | CATSRGSLGPQREQYF | TGTGCCACCAGCAGAGGGTCGCTGGGGCCCCAAAGGGAGCAGTACTTC
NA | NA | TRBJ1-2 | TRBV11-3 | CASSPTGLSAGYTF | TGTGCCAGCAGCCCAACAGGACTCTCAGCTGGCTACACCTTC